A single sample is the source of the 17 T cell receptor beta chains below, sequenced in a study of shared clonotypes between healthy human individuals. Profiling relied on immunoSEQ multiplex PCR, and the TCRdb table lists in-frame clones only, not all of them. The table includes under 1,100,000 clones, around 74% detected once. The sequenced material came from memory CD4+ T cells sorted from blood. The sample's subset: CD45RA-negative fraction. The receptors here all came from a man younger than 30 in good health.

This clone was seen repeatedly, ten times or more. This CDR3 is also generated by other DNA sequences in the sample. CDR3 protein: CASSLRVGEQYF. As DNA, the CDR3 is TGCGCCAGCAGCCTCAGGGTAGGTGAGCAGTACTTC. V usage is TRBV5-1 and J usage is TRBJ2-7; D is perhaps TRBD1 (5 bases). Between the trimmed V and J ends, which lost 4 bases and 7 bases, there was a span of 12 bases. The CDR3 covers 12 residues. Germline V gives CDR1 SGHRS, CDR2 YFSETQ.

This clone has a single count. The J gene is TRBJ2-5, the V gene TRBV7-9, with 11 bases identical to TRBD1. V dropped 5 bases and J dropped 5; count of bases not matched to a gene: 10. Looked up from germline, CDR1 is SEHNR and CDR2 is FQNEAQ (reference sequence). The CDR3 consists of 16 residues. CDR3 coding DNA: TGTGCCAGCAGCCCCAGGGCGGACAGGGGGCCTGAGACCCAGTACTTC. Protein: CASSPRADRGPETQYF.

This clone was seen once. V and J are TRBV11-3 and TRBJ2-1; D remains unclear. Per the germline V gene, CDR1 is SGHNT and CDR2 is YENEEA. The CDR3 has 15 residues. V lost 1 base and J 6 bases, leaving 13 bases between the germline ends. The CDR3 region has the DNA TGTGCCAGCAGCTTAGGTATGCCCGGGCCCAATGAGCAGTTCTTC. Its protein is CASSLGMPGPNEQFF.

This clone was counted only a few times. J is TRBJ1-3 and V is TRBV30; D not certain. The germline CDR1 and CDR2 sequences are GTSNPN and SVGIG (reference sequence). V was cut by 7 bases and J by 0 bases, with 10 bases left in between. This CDR3 comprises 13 residues. CDR3: CASTATSGNTIYF. As DNA, the CDR3 is TGTGCCTCGACGGCGACCTCTGGAAACACCATATATTTT.

The chain uses TRBV5-1 and TRBJ2-7; TRBD2 matches 13 bases. The CDR3 has 15 amino acids. V dropped 4 bases and J dropped 2; count of bases not matched to a gene: 3. CDR1 SGHRS and CDR2 YFSETQ come from the germline V gene. CDR3 sequence: CASSGGTSGTYEQYF. CDR3 coding DNA: TGCGCCAGCAGCGGCGGGACTAGCGGGACCTACGAGCAGTACTTC.

J is TRBJ2-4 and V is TRBV6-5; TRBD1 or TRBD2 may be the D gene (5 bases each). Germline lookup yields CDR1 MNHEY and CDR2 SVGAGI. V was trimmed by 6 bases and J by 13 bases, leaving 19 bases between them. The CDR3 covers 13 residues. The CDR3: CASSPAGPGRQYF. Written as DNA, the CDR3 is TGTGCCAGCAGCCCCGCAGGCCCGGGACGCCAGTACTTC.

The J gene is TRBJ2-2, the V gene TRBV19, with 9 bases identical to TRBD2. Germline values: CDR1 LNHDA, CDR2 SQIVND (reference sequence). V gave up 3 bases and J gave up 3 bases; unmatched junction bases: 5. The CDR3 consists of 16 residues. The chain's CDR3 is CASSISAGGYTGELFF. In DNA, the CDR3 is TGTGCCAGTAGTATCTCGGCGGGAGGGTACACCGGGGAGCTGTTTTTT.

The V gene is TRBV9, the J gene TRBJ2-3; the D is unclear. Germline CDR1 SGDLS, CDR2 YYNGEE. The CDR3 covers 15 residues. V shed 1 base and J shed 3 bases, with 12 bases lying between them. DNA of the CDR3: TGTGCCAGCAGCGTACAAGCGAAAGGGACAGATACGCAGTATTTT. This gives the protein CASSVQAKGTDTQYF.

The genes are TRBV7-9 and TRBJ2-7; D unclear. Trimming shortened V by 5 bases and J by 0 bases, and 14 bases separated the two germline ends. The CDR3 extends over 15 amino acids. Germline CDR1 is SEHNR and CDR2 is FQNEAQ (reference sequence). This CDR3 is CASSPQVAASYEQYF. CDR3 sequence (DNA): TGTGCCAGCAGCCCCCAGGTCGCAGCCTCCTACGAGCAGTACTTC.

As DNA, the CDR3 is TGTGCCAGCAGTATGTCGGGACGCCATGGCTACACCTTC. This translates into CASSMSGRHGYTF. The chain couples TRBV25-1 to TRBJ1-2, with D possibly being TRBD1 (5 bases). The CDR3 length is 13 residues. The V end was cut by 5 bases, the J end by 6 bases, with 13 bases between. Germline V gene data show CDR1 as MGHDK and CDR2 as SYGVNS.

The chain has TRBV4-2 and TRBJ2-2; TRBD1 matches at 9 bases. With V trimmed by 4 bases and J by 5 bases, 11 bases remained unmatched. This CDR3 is built from 17 residues. Germline loops: CDR1 LGHNA, CDR2 YNFKEQ. This CDR3 is CASSPPPRQGGTGELFF. In DNA form, the CDR3 reads TGTGCCAGCAGCCCACCCCCCCGACAGGGGGGGACCGGGGAGCTGTTTTTT.

The chain recombines TRBV7-9 with TRBJ1-1, with 10 bases identical to TRBD1. Germline V lookup: CDR1 SEHNR, CDR2 FQNEAQ (reference sequence). The CDR3 sequence is 15 residues long. V was pared by 5 bases and J by 4 bases, with 7 bases of the junction left unmatched. Here the CDR3 DNA reads TGTGCCAGCAGCCTGGGACAGGGGTCCGCCACTGAAGCTTTCTTT. As protein: CASSLGQGSATEAFF.

The gene calls are TRBV6-5 and TRBJ1-1; no clear D. The germline V gene has CDR1 MNHEY and CDR2 SVGAGI. This CDR3 region has 11 residues. The V gene lost 6 bases and the J gene lost 9 bases, with 11 bases spanning the gap. Written as DNA, the CDR3 is TGTGCCAGCAGATCCACGACCCAAGCTTTCTTT. Translation: CASRSTTQAFF.

This clone showed up just a few times. Here the CDR3 reads CASSSAPTISTFF. Written as DNA, the CDR3 is TGTGCCAGCAGCTCCGCACCCACTATATCGACTTTCTTT. The rearrangement joins TRBV11-3 to TRBJ1-1; D is undetermined. Germline values: CDR1 SGHNT, CDR2 YENEEA. The CDR3 contains 13 residues. Trimming took off 4 bases at V and 12 bases at J, with 18 bases between the two ends.

The rearrangement uses TRBV6-5 and TRBJ1-2; D call uncertain. V gave up 3 bases and J gave up 0 bases, with 11 bases separating them. Germline CDR1 reads MNHEY; CDR2 reads SVGAGI. The CDR3 covers 15 residues. Written as DNA, the CDR3 is TGTGCCAGCAGTTATTCCAGCACTGCTAACTATGGCTACACCTTC. Amino acids: CASSYSSTANYGYTF.

The chain joins TRBV6-1 to TRBJ1-1; 9 bases match TRBD1. Per the germline V gene, CDR1 is MNHNS and CDR2 is SASEGT. CDR3 length: 13 amino acids. V was pared by 7 bases and J by 5 bases, with 5 bases of the junction left unmatched. For the CDR3, the DNA is TGTGCCAGCACCCGACAGGGGGGGACTGAAGCTTTCTTT. Residues: CASTRQGGTEAFF.

The gene calls are TRBV28 and TRBJ1-2, with a tentative D call TRBD1 (6 bases). Germline V lookup: CDR1 MDHEN, CDR2 SYDVKM. This CDR3 is built from 14 residues. V was clipped by 6 bases and J by 4 bases, with 15 bases between them. The CDR3 spells CASSSFQGSYGYTF. DNA of the CDR3: TGTGCCAGCAGCAGCTTCCAGGGGTCCTATGGCTACACCTTC.